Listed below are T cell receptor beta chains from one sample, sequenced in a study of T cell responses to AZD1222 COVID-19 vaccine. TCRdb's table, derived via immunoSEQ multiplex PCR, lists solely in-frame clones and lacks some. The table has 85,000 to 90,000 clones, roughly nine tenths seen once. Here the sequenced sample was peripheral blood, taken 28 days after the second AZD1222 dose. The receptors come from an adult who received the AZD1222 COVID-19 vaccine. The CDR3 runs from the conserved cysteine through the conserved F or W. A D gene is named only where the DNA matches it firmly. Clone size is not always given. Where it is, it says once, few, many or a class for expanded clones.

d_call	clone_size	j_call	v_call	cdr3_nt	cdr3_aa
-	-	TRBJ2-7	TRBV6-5	TGTGCCAGCAGGTGGGCGGGGAGCTCCTACGAGCAGTACTTC	CASRWAGSSYEQYF
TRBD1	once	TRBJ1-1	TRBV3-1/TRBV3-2	TGTGCCAGCAGCCTAGGACAGGGGAACACTGAAGCTTTCTTT	CASSLGQGNTEAFF
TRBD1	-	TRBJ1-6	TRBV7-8	TGTGCCAGCAGCGCTATCCCCGGGACAGGGGCTTCACCCCTCCACTTT	CASSAIPGTGASPLHF
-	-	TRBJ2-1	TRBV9	TGTGCCAGCAGCGTAGAGACTAGCTCCTACAATGAGCAGTTCTTC	CASSVETSSYNEQFF
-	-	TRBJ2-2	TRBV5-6	TGTGCCACCCGAGCCGGGGAGCTGTTTTTT	CATRAGELFF
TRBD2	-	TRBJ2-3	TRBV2	TGTGCCAGCAGGACTAGCGGGGGGACAGCAGATACGCAGTATTTT	CASRTSGGTADTQYF
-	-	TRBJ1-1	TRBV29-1	TGCAGCGTTGTACTGGCAGGGAGGAACACTGAAGCTTTCTTT	CSVVLAGRNTEAFF
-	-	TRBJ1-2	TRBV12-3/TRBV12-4	TGTGCCAGCAGCCCGGGGGGAGCCTATGGCTACACCTTC	CASSPGGAYGYTF
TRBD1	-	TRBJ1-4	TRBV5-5	TGTGCCAGCAGGATACAGGGGTCTAATGAAAAACTGTTTTTT	CASRIQGSNEKLFF
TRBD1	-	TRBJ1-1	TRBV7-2	TGTGCCAGCAGCTTACTAGAACAGGGGGCTGAAGCTTTCTTT	CASSLLEQGAEAFF
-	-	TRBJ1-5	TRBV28	TGTGCCAGCAGTATAGGGGCAGGTCAGCCCCAGCATTTT	CASSIGAGQPQHF
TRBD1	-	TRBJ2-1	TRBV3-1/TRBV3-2	TGTGCCAGCAGCCAAGGGGGGCAGGGGGACTACAATGAGCAGTTCTTC	CASSQGGQGDYNEQFF
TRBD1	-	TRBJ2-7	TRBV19	TGTGCCAGTAGTATGGGTGGGACAGGGTTCGTCGAGCAGTACTTC	CASSMGGTGFVEQYF